These T cell receptor beta chains were read from a single sample in a study of cytomegalovirus exposure and HLA in healthy donors. Profiled with immunoSEQ multiplex PCR; TCRdb holds only in-frame clones, not every one. This sample has about 140,000 clones; 76% occur once, and the top ten carry around 3%. Sequencing input: PBMCs. The receptor set was obtained from a male donor in good health and CMV-seronegative. CDR3s include the opening cysteine and the closing phenylalanine or tryptophan. A D gene is named only where the DNA matches it firmly. The size entry is marked missing in some rows and otherwise reads once, few, many or a size class.

j_gene | d_gene | len | v_gene | abundance | CDR3aa | CDR3nt
TRBJ2-5 | - | 14 | TRBV10-3 | - | CAISESRVGEAQYF | TGTGCCATCAGTGAGTCCAGGGTAGGAGAGGCCCAGTACTTC
TRBJ2-3 | TRBD1 | 16 | TRBV9 | - | CASSVAQGARTDTQYF | TGTGCCAGCAGCGTAGCTCAGGGGGCTCGCACAGATACGCAGTATTTT
TRBJ2-3 | TRBD2 | 17 | TRBV19 | - | CASSRRTSGASTDTQYF | TGTGCCAGTAGTAGGAGGACTAGCGGAGCTAGCACAGATACGCAGTATTTT
TRBJ1-2 | TRBD1 | 18 | TRBV5-1 | few | CASSSPGDDRVDPYGYTF | TGCGCCAGCAGCTCCCCGGGGGATGACAGGGTCGACCCCTATGGCTACACCTTC
TRBJ2-1 | TRBD2 | 15 | TRBV28 | - | CASSPPGTSGWEQFF | TGTGCCAGCAGCCCCCCCGGGACTAGCGGGTGGGAGCAGTTCTTC
TRBJ1-6 | TRBD1 | 16 | TRBV18 | - | CASSSGTGVGESPLHF | TGTGCCAGCTCATCAGGAACAGGGGTAGGGGAATCACCCCTCCACTTT
TRBJ1-5 | - | 11 | TRBV30 | few | CAWSVGAVKHF | TGTGCCTGGAGTGTAGGGGCAGTCAAGCATTTT
TRBJ2-1 | - | 13 | TRBV7-2 | - | CASRPSAFNEQFF | TGTGCCAGCAGACCCTCAGCGTTCAATGAGCAGTTCTTC
TRBJ2-3 | - | 13 | TRBV5-1 | - | CASSLDAGDTQYF | TGCGCCAGCAGCTTGGACGCAGGAGATACGCAGTATTTT
TRBJ1-5 | TRBD1 | 15 | TRBV28 | - | CASSFGQGTGQPQHF | TGTGCCAGCAGTTTTGGACAGGGGACGGGTCAGCCCCAGCATTTT
TRBJ1-2 | - | 12 | TRBV19 | - | CASREEGYGYTF | TGTGCCAGTAGGGAGGAGGGTTATGGCTACACCTTC
TRBJ2-7 | - | 13 | TRBV11-3 | few | CASSSYGRGEQYF | TGTGCCAGCAGCTCTTATGGGCGGGGCGAGCAGTACTTC
TRBJ1-4 | - | 15 | TRBV28 | few | CASSTVTGLNEKLFF | TGTGCCAGCAGTACCGTGACAGGCCTTAATGAAAAACTGTTTTTT
TRBJ1-3 | - | 16 | TRBV10-1 | - | CASGGGWVSAGNTIYF | TGCGCCAGCGGGGGGGGGTGGGTTTCGGCTGGAAACACCATATATTTT
TRBJ1-2 | TRBD1 | 14 | TRBV5-6 | many | CASSSGTGGFGYTF | TGTGCCAGCAGTTCCGGGACAGGGGGCTTTGGCTACACCTTC
TRBJ1-1 | TRBD1 | 14 | TRBV9 | - | CASSPRTGWTEAFF | TGTGCCAGCAGCCCTCGGACAGGGTGGACTGAAGCTTTCTTT